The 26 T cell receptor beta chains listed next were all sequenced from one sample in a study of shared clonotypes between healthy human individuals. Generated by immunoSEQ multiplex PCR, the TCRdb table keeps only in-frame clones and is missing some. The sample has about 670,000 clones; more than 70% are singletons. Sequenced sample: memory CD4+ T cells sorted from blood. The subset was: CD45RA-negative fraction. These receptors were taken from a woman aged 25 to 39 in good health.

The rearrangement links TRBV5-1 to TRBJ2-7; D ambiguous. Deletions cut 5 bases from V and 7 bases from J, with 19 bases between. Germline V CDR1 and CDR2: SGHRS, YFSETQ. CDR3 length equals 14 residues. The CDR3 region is CASSSDVLVGEQYF. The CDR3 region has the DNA TGCGCCAGCAGTTCAGACGTCTTAGTTGGGGAGCAGTACTTC.

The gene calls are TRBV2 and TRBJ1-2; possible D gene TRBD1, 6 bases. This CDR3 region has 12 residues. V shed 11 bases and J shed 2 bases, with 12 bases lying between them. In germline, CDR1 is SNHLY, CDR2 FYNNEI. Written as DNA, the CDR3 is TGTGCCGGGCGGGGGGCGAACTATGGCTACACCTTC. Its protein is CAGRGANYGYTF. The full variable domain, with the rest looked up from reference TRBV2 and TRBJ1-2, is EPEVTQTPSHQVTQMGQEVILRCVPISNHLYFYWYRQILGQKVEFLVSFYNNEISEKSEIFDDQFSVERPDGSNFTLKIRSTKLEDSAMYFCAGRGANYGYTFGSGTRLTVV.

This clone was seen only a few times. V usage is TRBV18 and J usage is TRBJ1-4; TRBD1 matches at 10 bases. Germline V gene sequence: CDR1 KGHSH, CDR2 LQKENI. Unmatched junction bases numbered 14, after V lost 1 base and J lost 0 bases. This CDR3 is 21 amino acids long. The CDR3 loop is CASSPRRIPGQGTATNEKLFF. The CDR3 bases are TGTGCCAGCTCACCACGAAGAATACCGGGACAGGGGACAGCAACTAATGAAAAACTGTTTTTT.

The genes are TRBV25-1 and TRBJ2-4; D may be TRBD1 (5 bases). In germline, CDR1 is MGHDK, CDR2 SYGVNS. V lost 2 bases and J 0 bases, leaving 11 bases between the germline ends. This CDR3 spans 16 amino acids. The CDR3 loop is CASSEVDTLAKNIQYF. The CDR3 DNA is TGTGCCAGCAGTGAAGTGGACACATTAGCCAAAAACATTCAGTACTTC.

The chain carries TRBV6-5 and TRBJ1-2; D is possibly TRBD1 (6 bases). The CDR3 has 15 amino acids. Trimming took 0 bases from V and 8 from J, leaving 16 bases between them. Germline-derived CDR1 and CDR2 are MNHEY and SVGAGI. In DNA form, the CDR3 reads TGTGCCAGCAGTTACTCAAGACAGGCCATCAGCGGCTACACCTTC. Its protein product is CASSYSRQAISGYTF.

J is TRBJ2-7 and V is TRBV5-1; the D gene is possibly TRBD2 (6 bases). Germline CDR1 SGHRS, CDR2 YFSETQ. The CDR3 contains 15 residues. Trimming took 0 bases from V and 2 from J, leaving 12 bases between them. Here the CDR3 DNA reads TGCGCCAGCAGCTTGGGGGATCGGGAGCCCTACGAGCAGTACTTC. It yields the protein CASSLGDREPYEQYF.

This CDR3 reads CASTLVEDTQYF. In DNA form, the CDR3 reads TGTGCCAGCACCTTGGTGGAAGATACGCAGTATTTT. The V and J genes are TRBV7-9 and TRBJ2-3; D remains ambiguous. The CDR3 is made up of 12 amino acids. V was cut by 7 bases and J by 5 bases, with 10 bases left in between. Germline V lookup: CDR1 SEHNR, CDR2 FQNEAQ (reference sequence).

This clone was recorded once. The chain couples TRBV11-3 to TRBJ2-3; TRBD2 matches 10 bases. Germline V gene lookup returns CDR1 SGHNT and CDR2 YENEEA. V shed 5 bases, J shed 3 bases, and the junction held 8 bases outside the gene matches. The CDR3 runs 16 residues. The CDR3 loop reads CASSIRPSGRTDTQYF. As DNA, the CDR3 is TGTGCCAGCAGCATACGTCCTAGCGGGAGAACAGATACGCAGTATTTT.

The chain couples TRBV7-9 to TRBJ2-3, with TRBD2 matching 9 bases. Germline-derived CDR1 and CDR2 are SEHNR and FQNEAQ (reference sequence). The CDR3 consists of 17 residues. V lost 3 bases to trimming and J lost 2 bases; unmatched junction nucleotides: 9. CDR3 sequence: CASSLTRLAVNTDTQYF. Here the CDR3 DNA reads TGTGCCAGCAGCTTGACCCGACTAGCGGTAAACACAGATACGCAGTATTTT. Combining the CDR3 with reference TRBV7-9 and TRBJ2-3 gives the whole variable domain DTGVSQNPRHKITKRGQNVTFRCDPISEHNRLYWYRQTLGQGPEFLTYFQNEAQLEKSRLLSDRFSAERPKGSFSTLEIQRTEQGDSAMYLCASSLTRLAVNTDTQYFGPGTRLTVL.

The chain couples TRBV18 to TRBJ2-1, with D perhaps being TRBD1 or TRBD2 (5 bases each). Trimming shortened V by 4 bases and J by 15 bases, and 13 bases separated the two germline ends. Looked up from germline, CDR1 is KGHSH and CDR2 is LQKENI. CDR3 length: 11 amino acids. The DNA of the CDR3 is TGTGCCAGCTCACTCGGGGACCGCTCGTTCTTC. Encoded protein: CASSLGDRSFF.

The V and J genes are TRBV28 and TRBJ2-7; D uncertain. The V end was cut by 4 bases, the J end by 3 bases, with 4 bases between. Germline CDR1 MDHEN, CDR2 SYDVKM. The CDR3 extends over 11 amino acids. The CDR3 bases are TGTGCCAGCAGTTATTTCTACGAGCAGTACTTC. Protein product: CASSYFYEQYF.

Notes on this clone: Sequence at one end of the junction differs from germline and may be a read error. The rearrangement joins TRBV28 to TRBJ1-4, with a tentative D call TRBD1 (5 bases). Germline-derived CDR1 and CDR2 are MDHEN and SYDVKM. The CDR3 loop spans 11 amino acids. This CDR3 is CASSLGQGFLF. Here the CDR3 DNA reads TGTGCCAGCAGTTTGGGCCAGGGCTTTCTTTTT.

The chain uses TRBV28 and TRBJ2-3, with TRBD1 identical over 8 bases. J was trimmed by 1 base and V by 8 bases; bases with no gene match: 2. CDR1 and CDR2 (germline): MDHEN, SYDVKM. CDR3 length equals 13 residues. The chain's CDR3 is CASEGQGTDTQYF. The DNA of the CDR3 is TGTGCCAGCGAGGGACAGGGCACAGATACGCAGTATTTT. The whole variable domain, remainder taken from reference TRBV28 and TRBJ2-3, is DVKVTQSSRYLVKRTGEKVFLECVQDMDHENMFWYRQDPGLGLRLIYFSYDVKMKEKGDIPEGYSVSREKKERFSLILESASTNQTSMYLCASEGQGTDTQYFGPGTRLTVL.

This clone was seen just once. CDR3 amino acids: CASSPQGESYEQYF. Here the CDR3 DNA reads TGTGCCAGCAGCCCCCAAGGGGAATCCTACGAGCAGTACTTC. The rearrangement joins TRBV7-3 to TRBJ2-7; D is possibly TRBD1 (5 bases). Trimming shortened V by 5 bases and J by 1 base, and 12 bases separated the two germline ends. This CDR3 contains 14 residues. Germline assignment: CDR1 SGHTA and CDR2 FQGTGA.

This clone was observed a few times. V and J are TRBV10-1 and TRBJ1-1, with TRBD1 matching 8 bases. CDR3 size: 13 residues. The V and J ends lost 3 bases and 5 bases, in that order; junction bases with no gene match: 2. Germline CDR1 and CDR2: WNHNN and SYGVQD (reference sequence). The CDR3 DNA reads TGCGCCAGCAGTGACCAGGGGGCTACTGAAGCTTTCTTT. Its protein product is CASSDQGATEAFF.

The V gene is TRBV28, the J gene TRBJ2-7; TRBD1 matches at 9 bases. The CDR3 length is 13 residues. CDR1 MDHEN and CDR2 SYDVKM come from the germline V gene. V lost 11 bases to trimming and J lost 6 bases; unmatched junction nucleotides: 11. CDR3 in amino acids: CAGGGQGGLEQYF. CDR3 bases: TGTGCCGGGGGGGGACAGGGAGGACTCGAGCAGTACTTC.

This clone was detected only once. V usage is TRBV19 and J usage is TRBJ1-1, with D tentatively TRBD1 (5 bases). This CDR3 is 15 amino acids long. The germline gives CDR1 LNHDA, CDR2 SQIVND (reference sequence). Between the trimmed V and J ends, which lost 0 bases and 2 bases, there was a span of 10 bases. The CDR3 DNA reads TGTGCCAGTAGTATAGAGGACACTTTCAACACTGAAGCTTTCTTT. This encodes CASSIEDTFNTEAFF.

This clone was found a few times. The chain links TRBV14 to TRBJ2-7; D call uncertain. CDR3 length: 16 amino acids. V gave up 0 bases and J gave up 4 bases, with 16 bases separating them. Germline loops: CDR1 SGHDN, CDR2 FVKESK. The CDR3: CASSQDYFGAGYEQYF. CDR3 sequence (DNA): TGTGCCAGCAGCCAAGATTATTTTGGAGCTGGGTACGAGCAGTACTTC. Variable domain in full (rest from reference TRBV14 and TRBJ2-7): EAGVTQFPSHSVIEKGQTVTLRCDPISGHDNLYWYRRVMGKEIKFLLHFVKESKQDESGMPNNRFLAERTGGTYSTLKVQPAELEDSGVYFCASSQDYFGAGYEQYFGPGTRLTVT.

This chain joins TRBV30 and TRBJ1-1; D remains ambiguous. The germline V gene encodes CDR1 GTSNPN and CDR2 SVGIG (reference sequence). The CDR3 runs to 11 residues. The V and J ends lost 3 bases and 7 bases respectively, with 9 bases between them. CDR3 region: CAWSSVFEAFF. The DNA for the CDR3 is TGTGCCTGGAGCTCCGTTTTTGAAGCTTTCTTT.

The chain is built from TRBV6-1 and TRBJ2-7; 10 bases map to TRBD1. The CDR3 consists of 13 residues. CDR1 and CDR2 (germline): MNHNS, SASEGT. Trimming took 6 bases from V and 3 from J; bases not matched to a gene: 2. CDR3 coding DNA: TGTGCCAGCAGGACAGGGGGCGGCTACGAGCAGTACTTC. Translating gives CASRTGGGYEQYF.

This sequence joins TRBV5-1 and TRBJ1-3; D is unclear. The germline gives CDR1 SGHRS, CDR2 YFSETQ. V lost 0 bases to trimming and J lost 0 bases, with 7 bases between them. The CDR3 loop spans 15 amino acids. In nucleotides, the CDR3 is TGCGCCAGCAGCTTGGATTGGAGCTCTGGAAACACCATATATTTT. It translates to CASSLDWSSGNTIYF.

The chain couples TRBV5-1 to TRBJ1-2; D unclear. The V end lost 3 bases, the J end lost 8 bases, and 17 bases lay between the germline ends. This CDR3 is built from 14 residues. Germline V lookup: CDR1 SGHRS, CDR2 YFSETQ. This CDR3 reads CASSSGHGVEGYTF. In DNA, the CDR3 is TGCGCCAGCAGCTCGGGCCACGGGGTTGAGGGCTACACCTTC.

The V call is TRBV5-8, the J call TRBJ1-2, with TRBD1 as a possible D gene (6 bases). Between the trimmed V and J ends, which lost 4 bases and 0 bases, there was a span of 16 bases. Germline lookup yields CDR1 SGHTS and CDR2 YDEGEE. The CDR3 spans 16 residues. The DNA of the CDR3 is TGTGCCAGCAGCCTGTGGGGGGACACCTCTAACTATGGCTACACCTTC. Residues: CASSLWGDTSNYGYTF.

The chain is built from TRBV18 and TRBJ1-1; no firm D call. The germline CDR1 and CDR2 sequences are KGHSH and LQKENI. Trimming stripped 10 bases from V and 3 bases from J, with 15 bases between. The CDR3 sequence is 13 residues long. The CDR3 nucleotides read TGTGCCACCCTCCAAACGAAGGACACTGAAGCTTTCTTT. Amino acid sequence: CATLQTKDTEAFF.

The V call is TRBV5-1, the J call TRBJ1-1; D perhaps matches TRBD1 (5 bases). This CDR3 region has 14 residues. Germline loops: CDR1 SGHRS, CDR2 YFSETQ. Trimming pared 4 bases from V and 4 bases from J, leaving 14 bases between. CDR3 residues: CASSPGTAGTEAFF. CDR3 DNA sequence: TGCGCCAGCAGCCCCGGGACGGCTGGCACTGAAGCTTTCTTT.

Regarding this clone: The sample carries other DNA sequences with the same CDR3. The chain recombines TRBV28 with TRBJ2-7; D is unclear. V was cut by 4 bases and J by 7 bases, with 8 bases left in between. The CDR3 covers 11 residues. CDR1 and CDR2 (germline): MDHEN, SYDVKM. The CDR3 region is CASSSPREQYF. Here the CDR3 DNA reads TGTGCCAGCAGTTCCCCGCGGGAGCAGTACTTC.